The T cell receptor (beta chain) under discussion was sequenced for a study of ipilimumab plus nivolumab after autologous stem cell transplantation. Sequencing was performed with immunoSEQ multiplex PCR; in TCRdb, only in-frame clones are kept and a portion is missing. The sample consists of about 84,000 clones, more than 80% of them appearing once. Germline CDR1 is SGHNT and CDR2 is YYREEE (reference sequence). V shed 9 bases and J shed 3 bases, with 9 bases lying between them. The CDR3 sequence is 12 residues long. The source is a male donor with diffuse large B-cell lymphoma. The chain combines TRBV5-4 with TRBJ2-2; D is perhaps TRBD2 (6 bases). The material was PBMCs, obtained in a trial of ipilimumab plus nivolumab as post-transplant consolidation. The CDR3 spells CATGGDTGELFF. DNA for the CDR3: TGTGCCACCGGCGGGGACACCGGGGAGCTGTTTTTT.